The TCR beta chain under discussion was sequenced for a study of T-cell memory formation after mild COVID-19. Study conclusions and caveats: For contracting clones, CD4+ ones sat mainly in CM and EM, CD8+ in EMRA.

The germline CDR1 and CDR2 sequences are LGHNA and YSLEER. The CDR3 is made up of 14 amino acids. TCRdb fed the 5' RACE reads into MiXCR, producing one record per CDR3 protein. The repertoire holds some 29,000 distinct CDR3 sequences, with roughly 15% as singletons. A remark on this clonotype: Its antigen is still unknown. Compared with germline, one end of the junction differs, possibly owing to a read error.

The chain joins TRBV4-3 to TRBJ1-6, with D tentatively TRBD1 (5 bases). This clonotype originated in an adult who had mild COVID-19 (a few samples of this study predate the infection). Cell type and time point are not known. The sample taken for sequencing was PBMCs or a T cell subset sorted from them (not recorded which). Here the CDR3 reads CAGSQDAGDSPLHF. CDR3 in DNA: TGCGCCGGCAGCCAAGATGCGGGGGATTCACCCCTCCACTTT.